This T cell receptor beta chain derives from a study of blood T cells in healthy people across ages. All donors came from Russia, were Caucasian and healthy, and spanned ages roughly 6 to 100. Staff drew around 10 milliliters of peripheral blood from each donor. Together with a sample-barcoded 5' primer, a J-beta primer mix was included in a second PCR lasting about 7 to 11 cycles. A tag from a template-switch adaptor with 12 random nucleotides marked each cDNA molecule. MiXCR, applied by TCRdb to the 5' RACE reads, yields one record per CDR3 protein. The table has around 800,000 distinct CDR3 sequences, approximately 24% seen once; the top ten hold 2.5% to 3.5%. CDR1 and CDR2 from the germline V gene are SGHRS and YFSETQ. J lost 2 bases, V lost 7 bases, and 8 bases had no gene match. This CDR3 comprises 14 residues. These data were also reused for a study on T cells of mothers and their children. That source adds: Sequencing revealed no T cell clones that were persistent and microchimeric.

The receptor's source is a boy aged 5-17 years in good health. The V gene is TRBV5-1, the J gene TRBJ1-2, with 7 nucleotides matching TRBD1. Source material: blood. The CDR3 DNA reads TGCGCCAGCTACTCTCGACAGGGCAACTATGGCTACACCTTC. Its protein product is CASYSRQGNYGYTF.